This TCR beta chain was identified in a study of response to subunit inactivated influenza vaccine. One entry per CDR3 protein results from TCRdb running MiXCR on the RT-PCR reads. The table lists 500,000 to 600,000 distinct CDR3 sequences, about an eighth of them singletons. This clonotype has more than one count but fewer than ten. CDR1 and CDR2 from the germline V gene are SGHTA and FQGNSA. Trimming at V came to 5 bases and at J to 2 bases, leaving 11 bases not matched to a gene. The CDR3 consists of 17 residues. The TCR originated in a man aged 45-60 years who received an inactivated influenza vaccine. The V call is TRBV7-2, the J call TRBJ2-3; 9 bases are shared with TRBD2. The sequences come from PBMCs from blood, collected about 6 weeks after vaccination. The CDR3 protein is CASSRISGSPITDTQYF. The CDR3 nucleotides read TGTGCCAGCAGCAGAATTAGCGGGAGCCCCATCACAGATACGCAGTATTTT. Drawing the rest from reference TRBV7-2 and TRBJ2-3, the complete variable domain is GAGVSQSPSNKVTEKGKDVELRCDPISGHTALYWYRQSLGQGLEFLIYFQGNSAPDKSGLPSDRFSAERTGGSVSTLTIQRTQQEDSAVYLCASSRISGSPITDTQYFGPGTRLTVL.